This entry describes one TCR beta chain. TCRdb re-clonotyped the PCR reads via MiXCR. The sample contains about 39,000 clones, approximately 20% of which appear only once. Germline V lookup: CDR1 SGHAT, CDR2 FQNNGV. Trimming cost V 1 base and J 6 bases, with 7 bases left between them. The CDR3 spans 12 residues. All patients were untreated before thyroid surgery. The data were taken from a study of metastatic and nonmetastatic thyroid tumors. This TCR was recovered from a female donor with papillary thyroid cancer or a benign thyroid nodule (not recorded which). Some clones in this sample may be carry-over from other donors' samples. The chain joins TRBV11-2 to TRBJ2-7, with D perhaps matching TRBD2 (5 bases). Sequenced: blood. This chain's CDR3 is CASSLARGEQYF. CDR3 nucleotide sequence: TGTGCCAGCAGCTTAGCACGGGGCGAGCAGTACTTC.